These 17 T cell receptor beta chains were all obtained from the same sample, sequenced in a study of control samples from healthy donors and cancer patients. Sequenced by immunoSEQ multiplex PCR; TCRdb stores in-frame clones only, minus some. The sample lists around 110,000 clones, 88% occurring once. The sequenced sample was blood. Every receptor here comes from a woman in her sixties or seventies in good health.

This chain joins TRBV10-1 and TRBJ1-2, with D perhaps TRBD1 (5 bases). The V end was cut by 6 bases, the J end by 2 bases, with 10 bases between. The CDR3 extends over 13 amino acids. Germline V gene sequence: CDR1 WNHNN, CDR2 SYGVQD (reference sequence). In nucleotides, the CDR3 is TGCGCCAGCAGCCCGGACAAGAACTATGGCTACACCTTC. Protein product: CASSPDKNYGYTF.

CDR3 DNA: TGTGCCAGTGCCGTTTCGGACGGCTACGAGCAGTACTTC. Translation gives CASAVSDGYEQYF. The chain couples TRBV19 to TRBJ2-7; no firm D call. V lost 8 bases and J 3 bases, leaving 14 bases between the germline ends. The CDR3 runs 13 residues. CDR1 and CDR2 from the germline V gene are LNHDA and SQIVND (reference sequence).

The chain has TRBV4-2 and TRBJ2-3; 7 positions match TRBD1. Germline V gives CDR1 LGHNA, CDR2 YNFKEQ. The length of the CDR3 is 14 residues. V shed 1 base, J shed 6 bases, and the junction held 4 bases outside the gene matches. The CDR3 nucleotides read TGTGCCAGCAGCCAAGGAGAGGGGGCTGATACGCAGTATTTT. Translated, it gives CASSQGEGADTQYF.

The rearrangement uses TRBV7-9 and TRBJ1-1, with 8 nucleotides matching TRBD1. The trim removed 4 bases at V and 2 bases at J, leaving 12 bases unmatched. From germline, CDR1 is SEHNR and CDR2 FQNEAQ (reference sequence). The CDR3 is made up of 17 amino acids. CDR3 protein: CASSSSAQGAFNTEAFF. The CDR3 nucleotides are TGTGCCAGCAGCTCCTCAGCTCAGGGGGCTTTTAACACTGAAGCTTTCTTT. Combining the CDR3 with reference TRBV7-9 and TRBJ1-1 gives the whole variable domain DTGVSQNPRHKITKRGQNVTFRCDPISEHNRLYWYRQTLGQGPEFLTYFQNEAQLEKSRLLSDRFSAERPKGSFSTLEIQRTEQGDSAMYLCASSSSAQGAFNTEAFFGQGTRLTVV.

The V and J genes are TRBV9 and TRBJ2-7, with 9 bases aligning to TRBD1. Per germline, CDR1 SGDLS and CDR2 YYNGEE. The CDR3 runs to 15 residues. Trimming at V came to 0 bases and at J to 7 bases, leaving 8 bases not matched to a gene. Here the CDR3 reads CASSVDGTGLREQYF. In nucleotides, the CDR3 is TGTGCCAGCAGCGTAGACGGGACAGGGCTAAGGGAGCAGTACTTC.

CDR3 in DNA: TGTGCCAGCAGCTACGGACTAGCGGTTTACAATGAGCAGTTCTTC. This translates into CASSYGLAVYNEQFF. The chain couples TRBV7-3 to TRBJ2-1; 10 positions agree with TRBD2. The CDR3 covers 15 residues. The V gene's germline CDR1 is SGHTA and CDR2 FQGTGA. Trimming cost V 4 bases and J 4 bases; bases outside gene matches: 4.

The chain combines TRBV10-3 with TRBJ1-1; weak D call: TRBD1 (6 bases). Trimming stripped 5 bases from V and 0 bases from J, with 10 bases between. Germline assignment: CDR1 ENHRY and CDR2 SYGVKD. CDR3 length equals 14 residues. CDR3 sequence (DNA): TGTGCCATCAGTTCACAGGGCTTGAACACTGAAGCTTTCTTT. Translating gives CAISSQGLNTEAFF.

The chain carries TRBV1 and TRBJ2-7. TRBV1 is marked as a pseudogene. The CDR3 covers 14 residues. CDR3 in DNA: TGCACCAGCAGCCAAGATGACGGGCCCTACGAGCAGTACTTC. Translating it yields CTSSQDDGPYEQYF.

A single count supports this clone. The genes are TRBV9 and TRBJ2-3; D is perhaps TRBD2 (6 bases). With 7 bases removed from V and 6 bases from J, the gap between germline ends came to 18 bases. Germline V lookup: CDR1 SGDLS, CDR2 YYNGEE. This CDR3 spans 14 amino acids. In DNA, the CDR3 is TGTGCCAGCTCCCAGACTAGTGGGGGTGATACGCAGTATTTT. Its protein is CASSQTSGGDTQYF.

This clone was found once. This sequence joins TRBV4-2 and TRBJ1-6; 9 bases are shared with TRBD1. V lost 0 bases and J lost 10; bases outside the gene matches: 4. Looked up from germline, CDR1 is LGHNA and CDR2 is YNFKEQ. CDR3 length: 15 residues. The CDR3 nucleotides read TGTGCCAGCAGCCAAGATAGGGACAGGGCCTCACCCCTCCACTTT. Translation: CASSQDRDRASPLHF.

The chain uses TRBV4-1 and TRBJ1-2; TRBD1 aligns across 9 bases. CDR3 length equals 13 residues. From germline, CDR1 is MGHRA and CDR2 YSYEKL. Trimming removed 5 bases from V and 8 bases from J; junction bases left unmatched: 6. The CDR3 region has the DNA TGCGCCAGCAGCTACGACAGGGGGGGCGGCTACACCTTC. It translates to CASSYDRGGGYTF.

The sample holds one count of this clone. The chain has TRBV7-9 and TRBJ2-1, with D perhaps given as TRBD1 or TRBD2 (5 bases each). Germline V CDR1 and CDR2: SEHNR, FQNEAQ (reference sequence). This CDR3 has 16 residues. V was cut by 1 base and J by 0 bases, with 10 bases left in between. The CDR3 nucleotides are TGTGCCAGCAGCTTAGGGGGACCGAGCTCCTACAATGAGCAGTTCTTC. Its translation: CASSLGGPSSYNEQFF.

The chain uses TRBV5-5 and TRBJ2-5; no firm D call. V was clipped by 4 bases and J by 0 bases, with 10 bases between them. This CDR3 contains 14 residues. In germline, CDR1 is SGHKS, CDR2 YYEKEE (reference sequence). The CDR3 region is CASSPYPNQETQYF. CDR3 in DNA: TGTGCCAGCAGCCCATACCCCAACCAAGAGACCCAGTACTTC.

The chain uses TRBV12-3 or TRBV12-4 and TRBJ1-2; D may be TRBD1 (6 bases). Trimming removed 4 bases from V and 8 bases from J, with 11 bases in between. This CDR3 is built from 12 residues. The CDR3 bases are TGTGCCAGCAGTTCACAGGGTTTCGGCTACACCTTC. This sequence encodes CASSSQGFGYTF.

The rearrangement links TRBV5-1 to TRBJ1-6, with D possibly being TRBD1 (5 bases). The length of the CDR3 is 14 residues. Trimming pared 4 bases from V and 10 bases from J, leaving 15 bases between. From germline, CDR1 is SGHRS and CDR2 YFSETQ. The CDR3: CASSTRDADSPLHF. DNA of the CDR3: TGCGCCAGCAGCACCCGGGACGCGGACTCACCCCTCCACTTT.

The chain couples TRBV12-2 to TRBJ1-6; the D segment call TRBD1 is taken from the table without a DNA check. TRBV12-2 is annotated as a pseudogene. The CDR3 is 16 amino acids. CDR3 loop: CASRFRDSSYNSPLHF. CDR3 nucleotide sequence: TGTGCAAGTCGCTTCAGGGACAGCTCCTATAATTCACCCCTCCACTTT.

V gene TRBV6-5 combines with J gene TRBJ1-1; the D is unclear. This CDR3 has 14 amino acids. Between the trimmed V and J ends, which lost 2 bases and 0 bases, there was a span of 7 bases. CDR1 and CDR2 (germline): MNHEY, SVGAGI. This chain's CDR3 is CASSYREMNTEAFF. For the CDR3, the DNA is TGTGCCAGCAGTTACAGGGAAATGAACACTGAAGCTTTCTTT.